This TCR beta chain was identified during a study of blood T cell repertoires in COVID-19. Overall study: Spain, Italy and the United States supplied samples that represented acute and convalescent COVID-19. T cells, B-cell-depleted T cells, or PBMCs supplied cDNA or gDNA.

Original processing methods: Estimation of nucleated cell counts relied on the amplification of reference gene primers. Repertoires were generated with immunoSEQ multiplex PCR, while TCRdb's copy carries only in-frame clones and drops some. V and J calls and clone size follow that table, whereas D and trimming were derived from the DNA. The sample includes about 670,000 clones, 70% to 90% of them seen just once. V was trimmed by 4 bases and J by 0 bases, leaving 10 bases between them. The CDR3 contains 15 residues. The germline V gene has CDR1 MNHEY and CDR2 SVGEGT. V is TRBV6-2 or TRBV6-3 and J is TRBJ1-3, with D perhaps matching TRBD1 (6 bases). The sequencing sample was made of peripheral blood. This TCR derives from a woman aged 18 to 35 with acute or convalescent COVID-19. CDR3 nucleotide sequence: TGTGCCAGCAGTTTTTGGACAGTCTCTGGAAACACCATATATTTT. Translated: CASSFWTVSGNTIYF.